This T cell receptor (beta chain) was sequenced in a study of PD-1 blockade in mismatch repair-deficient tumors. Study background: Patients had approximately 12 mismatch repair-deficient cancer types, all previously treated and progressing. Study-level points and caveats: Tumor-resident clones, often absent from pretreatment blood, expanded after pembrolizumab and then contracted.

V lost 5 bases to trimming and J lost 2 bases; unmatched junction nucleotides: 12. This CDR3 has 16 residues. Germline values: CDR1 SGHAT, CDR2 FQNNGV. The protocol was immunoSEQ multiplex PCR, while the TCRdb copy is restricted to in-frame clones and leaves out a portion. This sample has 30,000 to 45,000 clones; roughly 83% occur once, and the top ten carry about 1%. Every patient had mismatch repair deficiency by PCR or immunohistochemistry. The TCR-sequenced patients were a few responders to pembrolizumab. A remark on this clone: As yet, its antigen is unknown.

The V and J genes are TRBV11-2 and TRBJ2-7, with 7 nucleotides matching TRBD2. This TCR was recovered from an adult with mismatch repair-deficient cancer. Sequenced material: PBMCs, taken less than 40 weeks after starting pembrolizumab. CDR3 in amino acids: CASSRSATSRAYEQYF. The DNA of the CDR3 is TGTGCCAGCAGCAGGAGCGCGACTAGCAGAGCCTACGAGCAGTACTTC.